This T cell receptor (beta chain) was observed in a study of immune heterogeneity within non-small cell lung tumors. The V gene lost 5 bases and the J gene lost 8 bases, with 12 bases spanning the gap. The CDR3 extends over 12 amino acids. CDR1 is SQVTM, CDR2 ANQGSEA, per germline. This clonotype was detected a few times. The antigen is not known. In a multiplex PCR, 32 V and 13 J primers amplified TCR beta CDR3. Using its own MiXCR run on the multiplex PCR reads, TCRdb lists one record per CDR3 protein. The repertoire holds tens of thousands of distinct CDR3 sequences, with 28% as singletons. The authors used around 590 ng of bulk tumor genomic DNA per sample as template. Biopsies that were spaced far apart were taken, several per primary tumor, during surgery. Untreated, newly diagnosed non-small cell lung cancer patients underwent curative surgery. Whole-study findings and limits: A significant, moderate positive correlation (R about 0.34) linked local T-cell clonality and tumor mutational burden.

The sequence derives from a middle-aged man with non-small cell lung cancer. The rearrangement links TRBV29-1 to TRBJ1-4, with D maybe TRBD1 (6 bases). The source material was lung tumor tissue. CDR3 region: CSVRGAGEKLFF. CDR3 nucleotides: TGCAGCGTTCGGGGGGCGGGGGAAAAACTGTTTTTT.